Listed here is a single T cell receptor (beta chain). The assay was immunoSEQ multiplex PCR, and TCRdb's table has in-frame clones only and misses some. The top ten clones hold roughly 0.4% of a sample with some 1,600,000 clones, approximately 98% of them seen once. The germline gives CDR1 SGHAT, CDR2 FQNNGV. This CDR3 has 17 residues. Trimming removed 3 bases from V and 0 bases from J; junction bases left unmatched: 9. The data were obtained in a study of shared clonotypes between healthy human individuals. The sequence came from a young man in good health. V is TRBV11-2 and J is TRBJ2-7; 9 bases map to TRBD2. The sequenced material came from naive CD4+ T cells sorted from blood. Noted subset: CD45RA+ positively selected. The CDR3 reads CASSFGAGAGGSYEQYF. The CDR3 bases are TGTGCCAGCAGCTTCGGGGCGGGAGCGGGAGGCTCCTACGAGCAGTACTTC.